This T cell receptor beta chain was captured by sequencing in a study of beta chain features in type 1 diabetes. The isolated RNA, all of it, was reverse transcribed, so expressed TCRB transcripts were what got sequenced. Profiling relied on immunoSEQ multiplex PCR, and the TCRdb table lists in-frame clones only, not all of them. The profile covers roughly 610,000 clones, with about a sixth appearing a single time and under 0.095% taken by the ten largest. As to this clone: Its antigen is as yet unknown.

V was clipped by 3 bases and J by 4 bases; unmatched bases: 7. This CDR3 has 15 amino acids. Germline V gene sequence: CDR1 SGHNT, CDR2 YYREEE (reference sequence). CD4+ naive, central memory, regulatory and stem cell-like memory subsets were isolated by sorting on CD45RO/CCR7/CD25/CD127/CD95/CD27. Notes on the study in general: Shortening of TCRB CDR3s, moderate but significant, appeared in all four CD4+ subsets of Type 1 diabetes patients.

The genes are TRBV5-4 and TRBJ2-3; 8 bases are shared with TRBD1. Sequenced material: naive CD4+ T cells from blood. The clonotype was recovered from a man in his late teens or twenties in good health. The CDR3 is CASSSPRGPADTQYF. The DNA of the CDR3 is TGTGCCAGCAGCTCCCCCAGGGGGCCGGCAGATACGCAGTATTTT.